This TCR beta chain was captured in a study of T cell responses to AZD1222 COVID-19 vaccine. Germline CDR1 reads SGHDN; CDR2 reads FVKESK. The CDR3 spans 13 residues. V gave up 4 bases and J gave up 8 bases, with 14 bases separating them. Produced via immunoSEQ multiplex PCR; TCRdb's table is partial and in-frame only. The sample shows roughly 160,000 clones, approximately 90% of them seen only once. Notes on this clone: Its antigen is currently unknown.

Overall study results and limits: Receipt of two AZD1222 doses was followed by a rise in Spike-specific TCR breadth and depth.

The sequences come from peripheral blood, collected 28 days after the second AZD1222 dose. This chain joins TRBV14 and TRBJ1-2, with D maybe TRBD1 (5 bases). The sequence derives from an adult who received the AZD1222 COVID-19 vaccine. CDR3 sequence: CASSPRSGDGYTF. The CDR3 nucleotides read TGTGCCAGCAGCCCACGGTCCGGGGACGGCTACACCTTC.